This paragraph covers one T cell receptor beta chain sequence. Germline V lookup: CDR1 SGDLS, CDR2 YYNGEE. The CDR3 is made up of 18 amino acids. V shed 2 bases and J 8 bases; nucleotides not matched to a gene: 11. This sample stems from a study of blood T cell repertoires in COVID-19. Turning to the study itself: Collection of acute and convalescent COVID-19 samples took place in the United States, Italy and Spain. T cells, B-cell-depleted T cells, or PBMCs provided the cDNA or gDNA that served as material.

Authors' analysis steps: Estimation of nucleated cell counts relied on the amplification of reference gene primers. The data were produced by immunoSEQ multiplex PCR, yet TCRdb's version contains in-frame clones alone and is incomplete. D and trimming were read from the DNA, whereas the V and J calls and clone size are those reported in that table. The table lists about 200,000 clones, 80% of them singletons. What was sequenced was peripheral blood. The TCR was taken from a woman in her seventies with acute or convalescent COVID-19. The chain carries TRBV9 and TRBJ2-3, with 16 nucleotides matching TRBD2. DNA for the CDR3: TGTGCCAGCAGCGTCGAGATAGGGACTAGCGGGGGGGCTGGTACGCAGTATTTT. Residues: CASSVEIGTSGGAGTQYF.